This TCR beta chain stems from a study of cytomegalovirus exposure and HLA in healthy donors. Study outcomes and limitations: Later analysis associated a missense DCLRE1C variant with TCR beta V- and J-gene trimming. An assumption of roughly uniform sequencing depth across donors underlay the presence/absence analyses. It was 150 to 200 TCR beta chains that were listed as cytomegalovirus-associated.

The table lists this clone with a count of one. Antigen unknown. Germline CDR1 and CDR2: SGHTA and FQGTGA. Trimming took 5 bases from V and 6 from J; bases not matched to a gene: 5. The CDR3 is 13 amino acids. The primer mix had 60 Vbeta and 13 Jbeta primers. TCRdb's copy holds only in-frame clones and misses some; the assay was immunoSEQ multiplex PCR. The sample shows about 200,000 clones, around 79% of them seen only once. V and J are TRBV7-3 and TRBJ1-1; 8 nucleotides match TRBD1. The clonotype was recovered from a male donor in good health and CMV-seropositive. Source material: PBMCs. Written as DNA, the CDR3 is TGTGCCAGCAGCCTCGGACAGGGTTCTGAAGCTTTCTTT. It encodes CASSLGQGSEAFF.